The 32 T cell receptor beta chains listed next were all sequenced from one sample in a study of cytomegalovirus exposure and HLA in healthy donors. PCR employed 60 Vbeta and 13 Jbeta primers. Here immunoSEQ multiplex PCR was the method, and the copy in TCRdb shows in-frame clones only, minus some. The sample consists of about 150,000 clones, less than 90% of them appearing once. The specimen was PBMCs. Receptors were obtained from a young man in good health and CMV-seronegative.

The chain is built from TRBV5-1 and TRBJ1-2; 7 bases are shared with TRBD1. The length of the CDR3 is 16 residues. With V trimmed by 0 bases and J by 6 bases, 11 bases remained unmatched. The germline V gene has CDR1 SGHRS and CDR2 YFSETQ. CDR3 amino acids: CASSLVPGGVGNGYTF. For the CDR3, the DNA is TGCGCCAGCAGCTTGGTCCCAGGGGGAGTTGGTAATGGCTACACCTTC.

V is TRBV19 and J is TRBJ2-2; 13 nucleotides line up with TRBD2. This CDR3 contains 18 residues. V lost 5 bases, J lost 0 bases, and 6 bases stayed unmatched. CDR1 is LNHDA and CDR2 is SQIVND in the germline V gene (reference sequence). CDR3: CASSVRTSGGPNTGELFF. The CDR3 region has the DNA TGTGCCAGTAGTGTGAGGACTAGCGGGGGTCCGAACACCGGGGAGCTGTTTTTT.

The chain carries TRBV9 and TRBJ2-1; 14 bases agree with TRBD2. Germline V gene data show CDR1 as SGDLS and CDR2 as YYNGEE. Trimming at V came to 2 bases and at J to 6 bases, leaving 7 bases not matched to a gene. The length of the CDR3 is 17 residues. CDR3 DNA sequence: TGTGCCAGCAGCGTGGGGACTAGCGGGAGTGGGGTCAATGAGCAGTTCTTC. As protein: CASSVGTSGSGVNEQFF.

This clone has just one count. The chain is built from TRBV9 and TRBJ2-1, with TRBD2 as a possible D gene (6 bases). The germline V gene encodes CDR1 SGDLS and CDR2 YYNGEE. The CDR3 length is 15 residues. V lost 4 bases and J 0 bases, leaving 11 bases between the germline ends. CDR3: CASSFVADSYNEQFF. The CDR3 nucleotides read TGTGCCAGCAGCTTTGTAGCGGACTCCTACAATGAGCAGTTCTTC.

V is TRBV6-6 and J is TRBJ2-7; 7 positions agree with TRBD2. The V gene end was trimmed by 6 bases and the J gene end by 7 bases; junction bases not matched to a gene: 12. Germline CDR1 MNHNY, CDR2 SVGAGI (reference sequence). CDR3 length: 14 amino acids. DNA for the CDR3: TGTGCCAGCAGCCTACGGGACTATTTAGATGAGCAGTACTTC. Translation: CASSLRDYLDEQYF.

The rearrangement uses TRBV7-2 and TRBJ2-7, with a weak D call TRBD1 (5 bases). V lost 6 bases and J 7 bases, leaving 10 bases between the germline ends. The CDR3 loop spans 11 amino acids. Germline-derived CDR1 and CDR2 are SGHTA and FQGNSA. This chain's CDR3 is CASSFGAEQYF. As DNA, the CDR3 is TGTGCCAGCAGTTTTGGGGCTGAGCAGTACTTC.

The CDR3 here is CAWSRTGYGYTF. For the CDR3, the DNA is TGTGCCTGGTCGAGGACAGGCTATGGCTACACCTTC. This rearrangement joins TRBV30 to TRBJ1-2; 7 bases line up with TRBD1. The CDR3 extends over 12 amino acids. Trimming removed 5 bases from V and 4 bases from J; junction bases left unmatched: 4. Germline V gene data show CDR1 as GTSNPN and CDR2 as SVGIG (reference sequence).

This clone was detected once. The rearrangement joins TRBV18 to TRBJ2-7, with 9 bases identical to TRBD1. The junction had 0 bases not matched to a gene; V was cut back by 2 bases and J by 1 base. CDR3 length: 14 residues. The V gene's germline CDR1 is KGHSH and CDR2 LQKENI. The CDR3 here is CASSPDRGSYEQYF. Here the CDR3 DNA reads TGTGCCAGCTCACCAGACAGGGGGTCCTACGAGCAGTACTTC.

In regard to this clone: Mismatch with germline at one junction end may stem from a read error. The J gene is TRBJ2-5, the V gene TRBV7-9, with 16 bases that match TRBD2. Germline CDR1 is SEHNR and CDR2 is FQNEAQ (reference sequence). This CDR3 has 17 amino acids. CDR3 DNA sequence: TGTTCCAGCAGCCCGGGACTAGCGGGGGGGAGCCAAGAGACCCAGTACTTC. Amino acid sequence: CSSSPGLAGGSQETQYF.

The chain has TRBV18 and TRBJ1-1, with D perhaps TRBD1 (5 bases). The germline V gene has CDR1 KGHSH and CDR2 LQKENI. Trimming left V 3 bases short and J 3 bases short, with 14 bases between. The CDR3 runs to 15 residues. The CDR3 region has the DNA TGTGCCAGCTCACCCCGACAGCTCGAGGACACTGAAGCTTTCTTT. Translation gives CASSPRQLEDTEAFF.

This clone was seen just once. This chain uses TRBV7-2 with TRBJ2-3; 7 bases match TRBD1. Germline CDR1 SGHTA, CDR2 FQGNSA. This CDR3 contains 16 residues. With 3 bases clipped from V and 3 bases from J, the junction kept 9 bases outside the gene matches. For the CDR3, the DNA is TGTGCCAGCAGCTTCCGGACAGGAAAGAGGACAGATACGCAGTATTTT. Its translation is CASSFRTGKRTDTQYF.

The rearrangement joins TRBV7-9 to TRBJ2-1; D unresolved. Trimming cost V 5 bases and J 7 bases, with 9 bases left between them. Germline CDR1 reads SEHNR; CDR2 reads FQNEAQ (reference sequence). The CDR3 spans 12 residues. Here the CDR3 DNA reads TGTGCCAGCAGCCGCGACTGGAATGAGCAGTTCTTC. This encodes CASSRDWNEQFF.

This clone came up a few times. V is TRBV6-5 and J is TRBJ2-3, with TRBD1 matching over 9 bases. The CDR3 is 14 amino acids. Trimming took 7 bases from V and 4 from J; bases not matched to a gene: 6. The germline V gene encodes CDR1 MNHEY and CDR2 SVGAGI. In DNA form, the CDR3 reads TGTGCCAGCAAATTACAGGGGGCCGCAGATACGCAGTATTTT. It is translated as CASKLQGAADTQYF.

This clone was recorded only once. The chain employs TRBV25-1 and TRBJ1-1; the match to TRBD1 covers 7 bases. Germline V gene data show CDR1 as MGHDK and CDR2 as SYGVNS. This CDR3 is 15 amino acids long. J gave up 3 bases and V 2 bases, and 6 bases lay outside the gene matches. As DNA, the CDR3 is TGTGCCAGCAGTGAACTACAGGGGAGGCACACTGAAGCTTTCTTT. The encoded protein is CASSELQGRHTEAFF. The entire variable domain, with the rest obtained from reference TRBV25-1 and TRBJ1-1, is as follows: EADIYQTPRYLVIGTGKKITLECSQTMGHDKMYWYQQDPGMELHLIHYSYGVNSTEKGDLSSESTVSRIRTEHFPLTLESARPSHTSQYLCASSELQGRHTEAFFGQGTRLTVV.

The V and J genes are TRBV6-4 and TRBJ2-3, with 11 bases fitting TRBD2. Germline trimming cut 3 bases from V and 4 bases from J; bases unmatched to any gene: 6. The germline CDR1 and CDR2 sequences are MRHNA and SNTAGT. The CDR3 consists of 16 residues. The chain's CDR3 is CASSEALAGGPDTQYF. The DNA of the CDR3 is TGTGCCAGCAGTGAAGCCCTAGCGGGGGGACCAGATACGCAGTATTTT.

The chain has TRBV27 and TRBJ2-2; tentatively, D is TRBD2 (5 bases). Germline V CDR1 and CDR2: MNHEY, SMNVEV (reference sequence). This CDR3 has 12 amino acids. V lost 6 bases to trimming and J lost 5 bases, with 7 bases between them. The DNA of the CDR3 is TGTGCCAGCAGCCGGGAAACCGGGGAGCTGTTTTTT. Amino acid sequence: CASSRETGELFF.

V gene TRBV19 combines with J gene TRBJ1-2; no clear D. Trimming cost V 9 bases and J 3 bases, with 11 bases left between them. From germline, CDR1 is LNHDA and CDR2 SQIVND (reference sequence). The CDR3 has 12 amino acids. The CDR3 DNA is TGTGCCAGCCGGGAGCACTACTATGGCTACACCTTC. It codes for CASREHYYGYTF.

V usage is TRBV7-9 and J usage is TRBJ2-3; 9 bases map to TRBD2. V shed 7 bases and J 0 bases; nucleotides not matched to a gene: 8. Germline V gene sequence: CDR1 SEHNR, CDR2 FQNEAQ (reference sequence). The CDR3 contains 16 residues. The CDR3 nucleotides read TGTGCCAGCAACAAGCTTGCGGGGGGGAGCACAGATACGCAGTATTTT. Its protein is CASNKLAGGSTDTQYF. The whole variable domain, remainder taken from reference TRBV7-9 and TRBJ2-3, is DTGVSQNPRHKITKRGQNVTFRCDPISEHNRLYWYRQTLGQGPEFLTYFQNEAQLEKSRLLSDRFSAERPKGSFSTLEIQRTEQGDSAMYLCASNKLAGGSTDTQYFGPGTRLTVL.

The chain links TRBV7-3 to TRBJ2-1, with D perhaps matching TRBD2 (5 bases). Trimming stripped 2 bases from V and 12 bases from J, with 11 bases between. Germline values: CDR1 SGHTA, CDR2 FQGTGA. The CDR3 loop spans 12 amino acids. CDR3 coding DNA: TGTGCCAGCAGCTTACCCGCGGGTCCGCAGTTCTTC. It is translated as CASSLPAGPQFF.

V and J are TRBV6-6 and TRBJ1-2; the D gene is possibly TRBD1 (6 bases). The CDR3 is 16 amino acids. With 4 bases removed from V and 2 bases from J, the gap between germline ends came to 17 bases. The germline V gene encodes CDR1 MNHNY and CDR2 SVGAGI (reference sequence). This CDR3 is CASSSNGEQGNYGYTF. CDR3 coding DNA: TGTGCCAGCAGTTCCAACGGGGAACAGGGAAACTATGGCTACACCTTC.

This clone was seen a handful of times. The chain joins TRBV2 to TRBJ2-1; 12 bases align to TRBD2. V dropped 5 bases and J dropped 10; count of bases not matched to a gene: 9. In germline, CDR1 is SNHLY, CDR2 FYNNEI. The CDR3 length is 15 residues. The CDR3 loop is CASSSSSGGADEQFF. Here the CDR3 DNA reads TGTGCCAGCAGTTCCTCTAGCGGGGGGGCCGACGAGCAGTTCTTC.

The chain combines TRBV6-1 with TRBJ2-7; a possible D gene is TRBD2 (6 bases). The CDR3 loop spans 13 amino acids. The germline V gene has CDR1 MNHNS and CDR2 SASEGT. V lost 6 bases, J lost 5 bases, and 14 bases lay in between. The CDR3 DNA reads TGTGCCAGCAGGGGGGGAGCCGGCGACGAGCAGTACTTC. Translated: CASRGGAGDEQYF.

The genes are TRBV27 and TRBJ2-7, with 9 bases lining up with TRBD1. V lost 2 bases and J lost 6; bases outside the gene matches: 8. Per the germline V gene, CDR1 is MNHEY and CDR2 is SMNVEV (reference sequence). This CDR3 spans 15 amino acids. The CDR3 is CASSLIPGQGGEQYF. The DNA for the CDR3 is TGTGCCAGCAGTTTAATCCCGGGACAGGGCGGCGAGCAGTACTTC.

The chain is built from TRBV28 and TRBJ1-4; no clear D. Germline V gene lookup returns CDR1 MDHEN and CDR2 SYDVKM. V was pared by 4 bases and J by 4 bases, with 16 bases between. This CDR3 comprises 16 residues. CDR3 loop: CASSSGHRLGNEKLFF. As DNA, the CDR3 is TGTGCCAGCAGTTCGGGTCATAGACTTGGTAATGAAAAACTGTTTTTT.

This chain joins TRBV18 and TRBJ1-2, with 9 bases lining up with TRBD1. Germline V CDR1 and CDR2: KGHSH, LQKENI. The CDR3 runs to 14 residues. V lost 3 bases, J lost 7 bases, and 6 bases stayed unmatched. The CDR3 DNA follows: TGTGCCAGCTCACCCGGACAGGGGATGGGTGGCTACACCTTC. Its protein is CASSPGQGMGGYTF.

The J gene is TRBJ2-7, the V gene TRBV9, with unresolved D. Looked up from germline, CDR1 is SGDLS and CDR2 is YYNGEE. The CDR3 sequence is 13 residues long. Trimming stripped 0 bases from V and 1 base from J, with 5 bases between. CDR3 in DNA: TGTGCCAGCAGCGTAGACTTATCCTACGAGCAGTACTTC. It is translated as CASSVDLSYEQYF.

This clone was found a few times. The chain uses TRBV7-3 and TRBJ1-2; no reliable D call. V lost 1 base, J lost 6 bases, and 9 bases lay in between. The CDR3 length is 13 residues. Germline V CDR1 and CDR2: SGHTA, FQGTGA. CDR3 sequence (DNA): TGTGCCAGCAGCTTAAGTCGGCAGGATGGCTACACCTTC. As protein: CASSLSRQDGYTF.

This clone was counted only a few times. The chain employs TRBV5-1 and TRBJ2-7; 9 bases are a match to TRBD2. Germline V gene data show CDR1 as SGHRS and CDR2 as YFSETQ. The CDR3 is 15 residues long. V was pared by 7 bases and J by 2 bases, with 10 bases of the junction left unmatched. The CDR3 nucleotides read TGCGCCAGCCGTAGCGGGAGCCAAACCCCCTACGAGCAGTACTTC. Amino acid sequence: CASRSGSQTPYEQYF.

The chain is built from TRBV18 and TRBJ1-5, with TRBD1 as a possible D gene (6 bases). The CDR3 is 14 residues long. Germline values: CDR1 KGHSH, CDR2 LQKENI. The V end lost 2 bases, the J end lost 1 base, and 6 bases lay between the germline ends. CDR3 loop: CASSPGGSNQPQHF. Here the CDR3 DNA reads TGTGCCAGCTCACCAGGGGGCAGCAATCAGCCCCAGCATTTT.

The chain links TRBV6-4 to TRBJ2-2; 11 nucleotides line up with TRBD2. The CDR3 has 16 residues. J lost 4 bases, V lost 6 bases, and 7 bases had no gene match. From germline, CDR1 is MRHNA and CDR2 SNTAGT. This CDR3 reads CASRKLAGEGTGELFF. The CDR3 nucleotides read TGTGCCAGCAGGAAACTAGCGGGAGAGGGCACCGGGGAGCTGTTTTTT.

V gene TRBV5-1 combines with J gene TRBJ1-1; 7 nucleotides line up with TRBD1. CDR3 length equals 16 residues. V was pared by 2 bases and J by 8 bases, with 15 bases of the junction left unmatched. From germline, CDR1 is SGHRS and CDR2 YFSETQ. The CDR3 spells CASSFNLDRPPPEAFF. In nucleotides, the CDR3 is TGCGCCAGCAGCTTTAACTTGGACAGGCCGCCACCCGAAGCTTTCTTT.

The rearrangement links TRBV5-4 to TRBJ1-2; D unresolved. Per germline, CDR1 SGHNT and CDR2 YYREEE (reference sequence). The CDR3 length is 14 residues. Trimming cost V 0 bases and J 7 bases, with 13 bases left between them. The CDR3 region has the DNA TGTGCCAGCAGCTTGGATGGGGAGTTGGGTGGCTACACCTTC. This codes for CASSLDGELGGYTF.